This record looks at one T cell receptor beta chain sequence and its context. Its antigen is not known. In germline, CDR1 is GTSNPN, CDR2 SVGIG (reference sequence). V lost 5 bases, J lost 1 base, and 5 bases lay in between. The CDR3 totals 11 residues. This entry is derived from a study of cytomegalovirus exposure and HLA in healthy donors. Assay used: immunoSEQ multiplex PCR; TCRdb lists only in-frame clones, some missing. This repertoire shows some 150,000 clones, about 89% found once; its top ten account for around 3.4%. Study-wide results and limits: Diagnosis of cytomegalovirus status made by the classifier reportedly showed high specificity and sensitivity.

Source material: PBMCs. The V call is TRBV30, the J call TRBJ1-2; D gene ambiguous. The clonotype originates from a woman between 18 and 29 years old in good health and CMV-seropositive. Written as DNA, the CDR3 is TGTGCCTGGGGCAATAACTATGGCTACACCTTC. This sequence encodes CAWGNNYGYTF.